These T cell receptor beta chains were read from a single sample in a study of T cells in Graves' hyperthyroidism and ophthalmopathy. One entry per CDR3 protein, called by TCRdb with MiXCR from the multiplex PCR reads. Among about 710,000 distinct CDR3 sequences listed, about 15% were seen once. The sequencing input was blood. These receptors were taken from a man between 18 and 29 years old with Graves' hyperthyroidism. Each CDR3 is given with its conserved first and last residue. D genes are given only for firm matches. Size values are once, few and many counts, or a class for expanded clones, and some rows have none.

V gene: TRBV5-5
D gene: -
CDR3 length: 16
J gene: TRBJ1-1
clone size: few
CDR3 protein: CASSQRTSLGNTEAFF
CDR3 DNA: TGTGCCAGCAGCCAACGGACAAGCCTGGGGAATACTGAAGCTTTCTTT

V gene: TRBV6-1
D gene: TRBD1
CDR3 length: 14
J gene: TRBJ1-5
clone size: many
CDR3 protein: CASRRQGDNQPQHF
CDR3 DNA: TGTGCCAGCAGGAGACAGGGGGACAATCAGCCCCAGCATTTT

V gene: TRBV4-3
D gene: -
CDR3 length: 15
J gene: TRBJ2-7
clone size: -
CDR3 protein: CASSLSTQGSLEQYF
CDR3 DNA: TGCGCCAGCAGTCTAAGCACCCAAGGGTCGCTCGAGCAGTACTTC

V gene: TRBV28
D gene: -
CDR3 length: 13
J gene: TRBJ2-6
clone size: -
CDR3 protein: CASTISGANVLTF
CDR3 DNA: TGTGCCAGCACCATCTCTGGGGCCAACGTCCTGACTTTC

V gene: TRBV7-6
D gene: -
CDR3 length: 15
J gene: TRBJ2-3
clone size: many
CDR3 protein: CASSLTTLGTDTQYF
CDR3 DNA: TGTGCCAGCAGCCTAACTACGCTGGGCACAGATACGCAGTATTTT

V gene: TRBV20-1
D gene: -
CDR3 length: 13
J gene: TRBJ2-3
clone size: -
CDR3 protein: CSAEGGEVDTQYF
CDR3 DNA: TGCAGTGCAGAAGGGGGAGAGGTAGATACGCAGTATTTT

V gene: TRBV9
D gene: TRBD1
CDR3 length: 14
J gene: TRBJ1-1
clone size: -
CDR3 protein: CASSVTGEPTEAFF
CDR3 DNA: TGTGCCAGCAGCGTAACAGGGGAACCCACTGAAGCTTTCTTT

V gene: TRBV6-2/TRBV6-3
D gene: -
CDR3 length: 15
J gene: TRBJ1-1
clone size: -
CDR3 protein: CASSGQTGGRTEAFF
CDR3 DNA: TGTGCCAGCAGTGGACAGACTGGAGGGAGGACTGAAGCTTTCTTT

V gene: TRBV12-3/TRBV12-4
D gene: -
CDR3 length: 13
J gene: TRBJ1-2
clone size: -
CDR3 protein: CASRAEGEYGYTF
CDR3 DNA: TGTGCCAGCAGAGCCGAAGGGGAATATGGCTACACCTTC

V gene: TRBV29-1
D gene: TRBD1
CDR3 length: 13
J gene: TRBJ2-5
clone size: few
CDR3 protein: CSVGPGGQETQYF
CDR3 DNA: TGCAGCGTGGGGCCAGGGGGCCAAGAGACCCAGTACTTC

V gene: TRBV7-9
D gene: TRBD2
CDR3 length: 15
J gene: TRBJ2-2
clone size: once
CDR3 protein: CASSLRTSGSGELFF
CDR3 DNA: TGTGCCAGCAGCCTGAGGACTAGCGGAAGCGGGGAGCTGTTTTTT

V gene: TRBV30
D gene: -
CDR3 length: 12
J gene: TRBJ1-2
clone size: few
CDR3 protein: CAAKGLIYGYTF
CDR3 DNA: TGTGCCGCAAAAGGACTGATCTATGGCTACACCTTC

V gene: TRBV12-3/TRBV12-4
D gene: -
CDR3 length: 15
J gene: TRBJ2-5
clone size: many
CDR3 protein: CASSLRGEGVETQYF
CDR3 DNA: TGTGCCAGCAGTTTAAGGGGAGAAGGTGTGGAGACCCAGTACTTC

V gene: TRBV24-1
D gene: -
CDR3 length: 15
J gene: TRBJ2-1
clone size: many
CDR3 protein: CATSPVRGAYNEQFF
CDR3 DNA: TGTGCCACCAGTCCTGTAAGGGGTGCCTACAATGAGCAGTTCTTC

V gene: TRBV18
D gene: -
CDR3 length: 16
J gene: TRBJ2-3
clone size: -
CDR3 protein: CASSPTGPASRDTQYF
CDR3 DNA: TGTGCCAGCTCACCCACCGGTCCGGCCTCCCGGGATACGCAGTATTTT

V gene: TRBV14
D gene: -
CDR3 length: 15
J gene: TRBJ1-4
clone size: many
CDR3 protein: CASSLRRTPGEKLFF
CDR3 DNA: TGTGCCAGCAGCCTCCGACGGACGCCGGGCGAAAAACTGTTTTTT

V gene: TRBV30
D gene: TRBD1
CDR3 length: 17
J gene: TRBJ1-5
clone size: many
CDR3 protein: CAWSLRTGTGSNQPQHF
CDR3 DNA: TGTGCCTGGAGCCTGAGAACTGGGACAGGGAGCAATCAGCCCCAGCATTTT

V gene: TRBV20-1
D gene: -
CDR3 length: 13
J gene: TRBJ2-2
clone size: many
CDR3 protein: CSARTSSTGELFF
CDR3 DNA: TGCAGTGCTAGGACTAGTAGCACCGGGGAGCTGTTTTTT

V gene: TRBV6-2/TRBV6-3
D gene: -
CDR3 length: 13
J gene: TRBJ1-1
clone size: many
CDR3 protein: CASGRLGNTEAFF
CDR3 DNA: TGTGCCAGCGGCCGTTTAGGGAACACTGAAGCTTTCTTT

V gene: TRBV18
D gene: -
CDR3 length: 12
J gene: TRBJ2-1
clone size: -
CDR3 protein: CASSPFGSTQFF
CDR3 DNA: TGTGCCAGCTCACCGTTTGGCAGTACGCAGTTCTTC

V gene: TRBV6-1
D gene: TRBD2
CDR3 length: 16
J gene: TRBJ2-2
clone size: many
CDR3 protein: CASSHRTSGNTGELFF
CDR3 DNA: TGTGCCAGCAGCCACAGGACTAGCGGGAACACCGGGGAGCTGTTTTTT

V gene: TRBV16
D gene: TRBD1
CDR3 length: 15
J gene: TRBJ1-2
clone size: -
CDR3 protein: CASSHPNTGGNGYTF
CDR3 DNA: TGTGCCAGCAGCCATCCAAACACAGGGGGGAATGGCTACACCTTC

V gene: TRBV24-1
D gene: TRBD2
CDR3 length: 16
J gene: TRBJ2-1
clone size: -
CDR3 protein: CATSDPRGSGKGEQFF
CDR3 DNA: TGTGCCACCAGTGACCCGCGGGGTAGCGGGAAAGGAGAGCAGTTCTTC

V gene: TRBV28
D gene: -
CDR3 length: 15
J gene: TRBJ2-3
clone size: few
CDR3 protein: CASTRLDTSTDTQYF
CDR3 DNA: TGTGCCAGCACCCGACTAGATACTAGCACAGATACGCAGTATTTT

V gene: TRBV6-1
D gene: -
CDR3 length: 13
J gene: TRBJ2-7
clone size: many
CDR3 protein: CASSPGRSYEQYF
CDR3 DNA: TGTGCCAGCAGTCCGGGACGCTCCTACGAGCAGTACTTC

V gene: TRBV6-2/TRBV6-3
D gene: TRBD2
CDR3 length: 15
J gene: TRBJ2-1
clone size: -
CDR3 protein: CASKKLAANYNEQFF
CDR3 DNA: TGTGCCAGCAAAAAACTAGCGGCCAACTACAATGAGCAGTTCTTC

V gene: TRBV30
D gene: -
CDR3 length: 10
J gene: TRBJ1-4
clone size: many
CDR3 protein: CAWRDEKLFF
CDR3 DNA: TGTGCCTGGAGGGATGAAAAACTGTTTTTT

V gene: TRBV28
D gene: -
CDR3 length: 12
J gene: TRBJ2-5
clone size: few
CDR3 protein: CASSWGHTDVNF
CDR3 DNA: TGTGCCAGCAGCTGGGGACATACCGATGTGAACTTC

V gene: TRBV2
D gene: -
CDR3 length: 16
J gene: TRBJ2-2
clone size: many
CDR3 protein: CASSQQGGANTGELFF
CDR3 DNA: TGTGCCAGCAGTCAACAGGGTGGGGCGAACACCGGGGAGCTGTTTTTT

V gene: TRBV12-3/TRBV12-4
D gene: -
CDR3 length: 14
J gene: TRBJ2-5
clone size: many
CDR3 protein: CASSLPSGGETQYF
CDR3 DNA: TGTGCCAGCAGTTTACCATCTGGGGGGGAGACCCAGTACTTC

V gene: TRBV2
D gene: TRBD2
CDR3 length: 15
J gene: TRBJ2-3
clone size: many
CDR3 protein: CASGGGTRFTDTQYF
CDR3 DNA: TGTGCCAGCGGCGGCGGGACTAGATTCACAGATACGCAGTATTTT

V gene: TRBV7-9
D gene: TRBD2
CDR3 length: 16
J gene: TRBJ2-3
clone size: many
CDR3 protein: CASSLASSGSPDTQYF
CDR3 DNA: TGTGCCAGCAGCTTAGCTAGTAGCGGGAGTCCAGATACGCAGTATTTT

V gene: TRBV4-3
D gene: TRBD2
CDR3 length: 17
J gene: TRBJ2-1
clone size: -
CDR3 protein: CASSQGGGSRVYNEQFF
CDR3 DNA: TGCGCCAGCAGCCAAGGGGGCGGGAGTAGGGTCTACAATGAGCAGTTCTTC

V gene: TRBV7-2
D gene: -
CDR3 length: 17
J gene: TRBJ2-1
clone size: -
CDR3 protein: CASSLRDRQAAYNEQFF
CDR3 DNA: TGTGCCAGCAGCTTACGGGATCGGCAGGCTGCCTACAATGAGCAGTTCTTC

V gene: TRBV30
D gene: TRBD1
CDR3 length: 12
J gene: TRBJ1-1
clone size: -
CDR3 protein: CAWGTGTLFAFF
CDR3 DNA: TGTGCCTGGGGGACAGGGACCCTTTTTGCTTTCTTT

V gene: TRBV6-6
D gene: TRBD2
CDR3 length: 16
J gene: TRBJ2-3
clone size: -
CDR3 protein: CASSYQGLAFTDTQYF
CDR3 DNA: TGTGCCAGCAGTTACCAGGGACTAGCGTTCACAGATACGCAGTATTTT

V gene: TRBV27
D gene: -
CDR3 length: 14
J gene: TRBJ2-2
clone size: few
CDR3 protein: CASSLFGKGGELFF
CDR3 DNA: TGTGCCAGCAGTTTATTTGGGAAGGGCGGGGAGCTGTTTTTT

V gene: TRBV9
D gene: -
CDR3 length: 13
J gene: TRBJ1-2
clone size: few
CDR3 protein: CASSAPGNYGYTF
CDR3 DNA: TGTGCCAGCAGCGCCCCAGGGAACTATGGCTACACCTTC

V gene: TRBV28
D gene: -
CDR3 length: 14
J gene: TRBJ1-4
clone size: many
CDR3 protein: CASSLFSGNEKLFF
CDR3 DNA: TGTGCCAGCAGTTTATTTTCTGGTAATGAAAAACTGTTTTTT